This T cell receptor (beta chain) is from a study of T cell repertoires in cytomegalovirus infection. About the study: Alongside well-studied HLA-B-restricted CMV epitopes, recently identified HLA-C-restricted CMV epitopes were also used.

Germline V lookup: CDR1 LNHDA, CDR2 SQIVND (reference sequence). This CDR3 region has 15 residues. V dropped 7 bases and J dropped 4 bases, with 19 bases sitting between them. As for this clonotype: Antigen specificity is unknown.

TCRdb itself ran the reads through MiXCR, one entry per CDR3 protein. The sample carries about 830,000 distinct CDR3 sequences, around a third recorded once. This clonotype originated in a human donor in good health (CMV status not recorded). Some clones in this sample may be carry-over from other donors' samples. This specimen consisted of cultured CD8+ T cells from PBMCs, obtained from culture after CMV antigen stimulation. This chain links TRBV19 with TRBJ1-1, with unresolved D. CDR3 sequence: CASMRRVELGTEAFF. Here the CDR3 DNA reads TGTGCCAGTATGCGAAGGGTTGAGTTAGGCACTGAAGCTTTCTTT.